This record looks at one TCR beta chain sequence and its context. What it binds is not known. The sample belongs to a study of T cell responses to AZD1222 COVID-19 vaccine. Study-wide points: Following two doses of AZD1222, Spike-specific TCR breadth and depth rose. Close to half of all spike-specific TCRs reportedly target regions of the variants that are unmutated. Donors, mostly white British, included more females; clonal diversity was possibly underestimated.

The protocol was immunoSEQ multiplex PCR, while the TCRdb copy is restricted to in-frame clones and leaves out a portion. The top ten clones hold around 5.1% of a sample with nearly 110,000 clones, almost 90% of them seen once. The CDR3 is 15 amino acids. V was pared by 8 bases and J by 1 base, with 18 bases between. Germline V gene lookup returns CDR1 SGHRS and CDR2 YFSETQ. The receptor was isolated from an adult in good health. The material sequenced was peripheral blood, taken on day 0 of AZD1222 vaccination. The chain has TRBV5-1 and TRBJ1-1; TRBD1 might be the D (6 bases). This CDR3 is CASAPGGQGNTEAFF. In nucleotides, the CDR3 is TGCGCCAGTGCCCCGGGGGGGCAGGGGAACACTGAAGCTTTCTTT. The whole variable domain, remainder taken from reference TRBV5-1 and TRBJ1-1, is KAGVTQTPRYLIKTRGQQVTLSCSPISGHRSVSWYQQTPGQGLQFLFEYFSETQRNKGNFPGRFSGRQFSNSRSEMNVSTLELGDSALYLCASAPGGQGNTEAFFGQGTRLTVV.